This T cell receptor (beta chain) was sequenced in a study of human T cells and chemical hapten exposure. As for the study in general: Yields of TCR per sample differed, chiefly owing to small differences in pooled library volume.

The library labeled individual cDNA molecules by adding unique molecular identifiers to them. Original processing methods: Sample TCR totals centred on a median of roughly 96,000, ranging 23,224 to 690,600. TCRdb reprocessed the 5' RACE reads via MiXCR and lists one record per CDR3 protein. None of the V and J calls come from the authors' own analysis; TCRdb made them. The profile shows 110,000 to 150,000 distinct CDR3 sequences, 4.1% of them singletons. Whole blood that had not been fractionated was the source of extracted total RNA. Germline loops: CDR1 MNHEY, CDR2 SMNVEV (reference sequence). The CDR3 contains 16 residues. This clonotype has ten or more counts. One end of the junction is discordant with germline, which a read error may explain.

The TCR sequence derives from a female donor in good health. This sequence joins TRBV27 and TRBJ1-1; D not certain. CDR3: CASSLGHSRMNTEAFF. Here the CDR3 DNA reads TGTGCCAGTAGTTTGGGCCATTCCAGGATGAACACTGAAGCTTTCTTT.